The TCR beta chain under discussion was sequenced for a study of T cells in Graves' hyperthyroidism and ophthalmopathy. Across the whole study: Initial diagnosis, before any treatment, was when peripheral blood was collected.

This clonotype was detected many times. Regions amplified from RNA transcripts were the TCR beta CDR3 regions. Initially, a first-round RT-PCR of the TCR CDR3 employed the HTBI primer set. MiXCR was run by TCRdb on the multiplex PCR reads, yielding one entry per CDR3 protein. This sample has about 300,000 distinct CDR3 sequences; around 15% occur once, and the top ten carry approximately 7.9%. CDR1 and CDR2 (germline): DFQATT, SNEGSKA (reference sequence). The CDR3 has 13 residues. Germline trimming cut 7 bases from V and 1 base from J; bases unmatched to any gene: 5. The rearrangement uses TRBV20-1 and TRBJ2-7; 9 bases align to TRBD2. The material sequenced was blood. The TCR was taken from a woman aged 40 to 55 with Graves' hyperthyroidism. In nucleotides, the CDR3 is TGCAGTGGTCAGACTAGCGGATCCTACGAGCAGTACTTC. It yields the protein CSGQTSGSYEQYF.